The 27 T cell receptor beta chains below all came from one sample that was sequenced in a study of CD8+ T cells in alopecia areata. Sequencing templates came from extracted RNA that was reverse transcribed into cDNA. Assay used: immunoSEQ multiplex PCR; TCRdb lists only in-frame clones, some missing. The sample contains 100,000 to 150,000 clones, roughly 55% of which appear only once. This sample's treatment: oral pan-JAK inhibitor, 5-10 mg twice daily. The source material was CD4+ T cells sorted from blood, sampled at week 4, from a patient treated with tofacitinib. The origin of the receptors is a human donor with alopecia areata.

This clone was observed a handful of times. This chain uses TRBV5-1 with TRBJ2-1; no definite D call. The CDR3 consists of 12 residues. Per the germline V gene, CDR1 is SGHRS and CDR2 is YFSETQ. V was cut by 4 bases and J by 8 bases, with 10 bases left in between. CDR3 in amino acids: CASSPDQYEQFF. CDR3 DNA: TGCGCCAGCAGCCCCGACCAATATGAGCAGTTCTTC.

This chain joins TRBV6-5 and TRBJ1-2; the D is unclear. Germline V gene sequence: CDR1 MNHEY, CDR2 SVGAGI. Trimming shortened V by 2 bases and J by 3 bases, and 4 bases separated the two germline ends. The CDR3 consists of 12 residues. The CDR3 is CASSYEDYGYTF. For the CDR3, the DNA is TGTGCCAGCAGTTACGAGGACTATGGCTACACCTTC.

This chain connects TRBV21-1 to TRBJ2-5. TRBV21-1 is termed a pseudogene. CDR3 length: 15 residues. The CDR3 protein is CASSKGGMQTETQYF. In DNA form, the CDR3 reads TGTGCCAGCAGCAAAGGTGGGATGCAGACAGAGACCCAGTACTTC.

CDR3 bases: TGTGCCAGCACACCGCATTCCGGGACATCCTACAATGAGCAGTTCTTC. This translates into CASTPHSGTSYNEQFF. The J gene is TRBJ2-1, the V gene TRBV7-2; D is perhaps TRBD1 (6 bases). This CDR3 contains 16 residues. Per the germline V gene, CDR1 is SGHTA and CDR2 is FQGNSA. V was shortened by 7 bases and J by 1 base, with 17 bases between the two germline ends.

The V call is TRBV9, the J call TRBJ1-1, with D possibly matching TRBD1 (5 bases). The CDR3 runs 13 residues. In germline, CDR1 is SGDLS, CDR2 YYNGEE. Trimming shortened V by 3 bases and J by 1 base, and 7 bases separated the two germline ends. The CDR3 is CASSGGTNTEAFF. For the CDR3, the DNA is TGTGCCAGCAGCGGCGGGACGAACACTGAAGCTTTCTTT.

This chain uses TRBV30 with TRBJ2-3, with D possibly being TRBD2 (5 bases). CDR3 length: 15 amino acids. CDR1 is GTSNPN, CDR2 SVGIG, per germline (reference sequence). Trimming pared 3 bases from V and 5 bases from J, leaving 18 bases between. Here the CDR3 reads CAWSPGLSQGDTQYF. The CDR3 coding sequence is TGTGCCTGGAGCCCCGGACTTAGCCAAGGAGATACGCAGTATTTT. Based on the CDR3 plus reference TRBV30 and TRBJ2-3, the full variable domain is SQTIHQWPATLVQPVGSPLSLECTVEGTSNPNLYWYRQAAGRGLQLLFYSVGIGQISSEVPQNLSASRPQDRQFILSSKKLLLSDSGFYLCAWSPGLSQGDTQYFGPGTRLTVL.

The sample holds a few counts of this clone. This rearrangement joins TRBV7-2 to TRBJ2-3; perhaps TRBD2 as D (6 bases). V dropped 5 bases and J dropped 4 bases, with 16 bases sitting between them. The CDR3 loop spans 15 amino acids. Germline-derived CDR1 and CDR2 are SGHTA and FQGNSA. The CDR3 DNA follows: TGTGCCAGCAGCCTGAGGGGAGGTGGAGCAGATACGCAGTATTTT. This translates into CASSLRGGGADTQYF. The full variable domain, with the rest looked up from reference TRBV7-2 and TRBJ2-3, is GAGVSQSPSNKVTEKGKDVELRCDPISGHTALYWYRQSLGQGLEFLIYFQGNSAPDKSGLPSDRFSAERTGGSVSTLTIQRTQQEDSAVYLCASSLRGGGADTQYFGPGTRLTVL.

This clone was seen a few times. V gene TRBV29-1 combines with J gene TRBJ2-7, with 10 bases matching TRBD1. Germline V gene sequence: CDR1 SQVTM, CDR2 ANQGSEA. Trimming cost V 7 bases and J 3 bases; bases outside gene matches: 6. This CDR3 contains 13 residues. The CDR3 DNA is TGCAGCGCCGGGACAGGGGCCCGCTACGAGCAGTACTTC. Protein product: CSAGTGARYEQYF.

The chain employs TRBV19 and TRBJ2-2, with 9 positions matching TRBD1. Trimming took 0 bases from V and 4 from J; bases not matched to a gene: 3. The germline gives CDR1 LNHDA, CDR2 SQIVND (reference sequence). CDR3 length: 16 amino acids. In nucleotides, the CDR3 is TGTGCCAGTAGTATAGATAAACAGGGGGCCACCGGGGAGCTGTTTTTT. Protein product: CASSIDKQGATGELFF.

This clone showed up just a few times. The rearrangement links TRBV29-1 to TRBJ1-1, with unresolved D. The germline V gene has CDR1 SQVTM and CDR2 ANQGSEA. The CDR3 runs 11 residues. Trimming cost V 4 bases and J 2 bases, with 5 bases left between them. The CDR3 DNA is TGCAGCGTTGCAGAAAACACTGAAGCTTTCTTT. Its translation is CSVAENTEAFF.

In DNA form, the CDR3 reads TGTGCCTGGAGTGGGGAGCGGGGACCGGAACTACCCGGGGAGCTGTTTTTT. It translates to CAWSGERGPELPGELFF. The V call is TRBV30, the J call TRBJ2-2; 7 bases are a match to TRBD2. CDR1 and CDR2 from the germline V gene are GTSNPN and SVGIG (reference sequence). Trimming removed 1 base from V and 6 bases from J; junction bases left unmatched: 14. The CDR3 length is 17 residues.

This clone was detected once. V is TRBV7-2 and J is TRBJ1-2; D is unclear. Trimming shortened V by 1 base and J by 4 bases, and 13 bases separated the two germline ends. The CDR3 length is 15 residues. Germline CDR1 reads SGHTA; CDR2 reads FQGNSA. The CDR3 sequence is CASSLGLASLYGYTF. The CDR3 DNA follows: TGTGCCAGCAGCTTAGGGCTCGCCAGCCTCTATGGCTACACCTTC.

CDR3 nucleotide sequence: TGTGCCAGCAGCTTGTTATCCGGCGGGGGGGTAGAGACCCAGTACTTC. It codes for CASSLLSGGGVETQYF. The chain employs TRBV5-6 and TRBJ2-5; 9 bases fit TRBD2. V lost 1 base to trimming and J lost 4 bases; unmatched junction nucleotides: 8. The CDR3 is made up of 16 amino acids. CDR1 SGHDT and CDR2 YYEEEE come from the germline V gene.

The CDR3 DNA reads TGTGCCAGCAGCTTACTAGCGGGAGGGTACAATGAGCAGTTCTTC. This encodes CASSLLAGGYNEQFF. V usage is TRBV11-2 and J usage is TRBJ2-1; 12 bases fit TRBD2. The junction had 0 bases not matched to a gene; V was cut back by 2 bases and J by 4 bases. CDR1 SGHAT and CDR2 FQNNGV come from the germline V gene. The CDR3 loop spans 15 amino acids.

The chain joins TRBV5-6 to TRBJ1-2, with TRBD1 identical over 7 bases. The CDR3 spans 14 residues. The ends lost 4 bases at V and 2 bases at J; junction bases unmatched: 5. Germline values: CDR1 SGHDT, CDR2 YYEEEE. CDR3 DNA: TGTGCCAGCAGCCCGACAGGGAACAACTATGGCTACACCTTC. This translates into CASSPTGNNYGYTF.

In this sample, this clone turned up a few times. The chain is built from TRBV29-1 and TRBJ1-3; perhaps TRBD1 as D (6 bases). Trimming took off 3 bases at V and 2 bases at J, with 8 bases between the two ends. The CDR3 has 13 amino acids. Germline lookup yields CDR1 SQVTM and CDR2 ANQGSEA. The CDR3 sequence: CSVEAGAGNTIYF. The CDR3 nucleotides are TGCAGCGTTGAGGCAGGGGCTGGAAACACCATATATTTT.

This rearrangement joins TRBV7-9 to TRBJ2-1; D may match TRBD1 or TRBD2 (6 bases each). Trimming removed 5 bases from V and 6 bases from J, with 20 bases in between. This CDR3 is 16 amino acids long. The germline V gene encodes CDR1 SEHNR and CDR2 FQNEAQ (reference sequence). DNA of the CDR3: TGTGCCAGCAGCCTGCGGGTTGGAGGGGGGATCAATGAGCAGTTCTTC. Its protein is CASSLRVGGGINEQFF.

This clone has a single count. The chain links TRBV15 to TRBJ2-3, with 8 bases that match TRBD1. Unmatched junction bases numbered 3, after V lost 4 bases and J lost 0 bases. The CDR3 has 15 amino acids. From germline, CDR1 is LNHNV and CDR2 YYDKDF (reference sequence). The CDR3 spells CATSTRTGSTDTQYF. In nucleotides, the CDR3 is TGTGCCACCAGCACCCGGACAGGGAGCACAGATACGCAGTATTTT.

The V gene is TRBV5-6, the J gene TRBJ1-1; D uncertain. CDR3 length equals 15 residues. Trimming removed 0 bases from V and 2 bases from J, with 11 bases in between. Germline lookup yields CDR1 SGHDT and CDR2 YYEEEE. CDR3 in DNA: TGTGCCAGCAGCTTGGCAGGCCGTCCCAACACTGAAGCTTTCTTT. It is translated as CASSLAGRPNTEAFF.

CDR3 in DNA: TGCGCCAGCAGCTCAGGACTGTTACAAGAGACCCAGTACTTC. It specifies CASSSGLLQETQYF. The V and J genes are TRBV5-1 and TRBJ2-5; TRBD2 might be the D (5 bases). Trimming removed 3 bases at V and 2 bases at J, with 11 bases between. Per the germline V gene, CDR1 is SGHRS and CDR2 is YFSETQ. The CDR3 is 14 amino acids.

This clone was seen a handful of times. The chain uses TRBV2 and TRBJ2-5; TRBD1 agrees at 9 bases. The CDR3 extends over 14 amino acids. The V gene end was trimmed by 2 bases and the J gene end by 4 bases; junction bases not matched to a gene: 2. Per germline, CDR1 SNHLY and CDR2 FYNNEI. The CDR3 DNA follows: TGTGCCAGCAGTGAACAGGGACAGGGAGAGACCCAGTACTTC. This sequence encodes CASSEQGQGETQYF.

This clone was seen repeatedly, ten times or more. The chain combines TRBV7-2 with TRBJ1-5; D not certain. The CDR3 spans 15 residues. CDR1 and CDR2 from the germline V gene are SGHTA and FQGNSA. V was clipped by 2 bases and J by 0 bases, with 8 bases between them. CDR3 sequence reads: CASSLSGYSNQPQHF. In nucleotides, the CDR3 is TGTGCCAGCAGCTTATCAGGATATAGCAATCAGCCCCAGCATTTT.

This clone has only one observation. The J gene is TRBJ1-2, the V gene TRBV4-3, with D maybe TRBD1 (5 bases). This CDR3 spans 15 amino acids. V was shortened by 1 base and J by 4 bases, with 13 bases between the two germline ends. Germline CDR1 LGHNA, CDR2 YSLEER. The CDR3 nucleotides read TGCGCCAGCAGCCAAGGGCCGGGGCCCGCCTATGGCTACACCTTC. Its protein product is CASSQGPGPAYGYTF.

The chain links TRBV30 to TRBJ1-1, with a possible D match to TRBD1 (6 bases). CDR1 is GTSNPN and CDR2 is SVGIG in the germline V gene (reference sequence). V was shortened by 2 bases and J by 4 bases, with 8 bases between the two germline ends. The length of the CDR3 is 12 residues. The CDR3 spells CAWSPGATEAFF. Here the CDR3 DNA reads TGTGCCTGGAGTCCAGGGGCCACTGAAGCTTTCTTT. Variable domain in full (rest from reference TRBV30 and TRBJ1-1): SQTIHQWPATLVQPVGSPLSLECTVEGTSNPNLYWYRQAAGRGLQLLFYSVGIGQISSEVPQNLSASRPQDRQFILSSKKLLLSDSGFYLCAWSPGATEAFFGQGTRLTVV.

J is TRBJ2-1 and V is TRBV29-1; D uncertain. From germline, CDR1 is SQVTM and CDR2 ANQGSEA. Trimming cost V 4 bases and J 10 bases, with 11 bases left between them. CDR3 length: 11 residues. The chain's CDR3 is CSVVNRHEQFF. Here the CDR3 DNA reads TGCAGCGTTGTGAACAGACACGAGCAGTTCTTC.

The rearrangement uses TRBV30 and TRBJ2-1, with D possibly matching TRBD2 (5 bases). This CDR3 region has 11 residues. V lost 4 bases to trimming and J lost 10 bases, with 11 bases between them. Germline V gene sequence: CDR1 GTSNPN, CDR2 SVGIG (reference sequence). CDR3 sequence: CAWTVGVEQFF. CDR3 coding DNA: TGTGCCTGGACGGTGGGAGTGGAGCAGTTCTTC.

The chain employs TRBV25-1 and TRBJ2-7, with D perhaps TRBD1 or TRBD2 (5 bases each). The V gene's germline CDR1 is MGHDK and CDR2 SYGVNS. Trimming stripped 4 bases from V and 3 bases from J, with 16 bases between. The length of the CDR3 is 15 residues. In DNA form, the CDR3 reads TGTGCCAGCAGTGGGGGCCATGGCGGGTACTACGAGCAGTACTTC. Residues: CASSGGHGGYYEQYF.